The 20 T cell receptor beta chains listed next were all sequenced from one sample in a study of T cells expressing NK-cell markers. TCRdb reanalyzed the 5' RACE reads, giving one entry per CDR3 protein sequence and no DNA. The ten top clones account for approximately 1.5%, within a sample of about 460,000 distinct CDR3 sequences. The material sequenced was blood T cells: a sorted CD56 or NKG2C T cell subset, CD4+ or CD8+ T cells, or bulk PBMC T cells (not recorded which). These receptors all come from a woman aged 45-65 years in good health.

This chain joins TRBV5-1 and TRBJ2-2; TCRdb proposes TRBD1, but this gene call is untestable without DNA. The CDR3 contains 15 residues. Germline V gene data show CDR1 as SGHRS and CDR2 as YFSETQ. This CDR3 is CASSLGDRGTGELFF.

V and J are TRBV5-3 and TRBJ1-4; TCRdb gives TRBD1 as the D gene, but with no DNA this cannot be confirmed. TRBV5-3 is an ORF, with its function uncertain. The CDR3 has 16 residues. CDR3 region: CARSSIPGAKMKNCFF.

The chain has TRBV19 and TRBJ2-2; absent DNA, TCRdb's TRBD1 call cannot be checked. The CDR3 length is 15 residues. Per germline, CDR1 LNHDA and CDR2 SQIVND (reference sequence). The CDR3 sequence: CASSRQGVVNGELFF.

The CDR3 sequence is CSALFITSGTDTQYF. The V call is TRBV20-1, the J call TRBJ2-3; TCRdb lists TRBD2, though no DNA is available to test this call. The germline V gene encodes CDR1 DFQATT and CDR2 SNEGSKA (reference sequence). The CDR3 is 15 amino acids.

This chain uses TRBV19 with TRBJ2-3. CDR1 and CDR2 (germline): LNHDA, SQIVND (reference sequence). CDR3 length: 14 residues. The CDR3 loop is CASSIWRMWDTQYF.

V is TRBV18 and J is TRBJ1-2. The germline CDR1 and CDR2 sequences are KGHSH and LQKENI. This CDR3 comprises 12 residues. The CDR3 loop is CASSPLRGGYTF.

The CDR3 sequence: CSALVGSGANVLTF. The genes are TRBV20-1 and TRBJ2-6. Germline-derived CDR1 and CDR2 are DFQATT and SNEGSKA (reference sequence). This CDR3 is 14 amino acids long.

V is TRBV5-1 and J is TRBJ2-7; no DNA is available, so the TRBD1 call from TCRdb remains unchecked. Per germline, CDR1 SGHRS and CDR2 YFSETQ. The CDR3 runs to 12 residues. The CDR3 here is CASSLGTGEQYF.

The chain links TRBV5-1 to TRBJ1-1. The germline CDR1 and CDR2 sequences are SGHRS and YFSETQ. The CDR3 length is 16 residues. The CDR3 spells CASSLIGSDSGTEAFF.

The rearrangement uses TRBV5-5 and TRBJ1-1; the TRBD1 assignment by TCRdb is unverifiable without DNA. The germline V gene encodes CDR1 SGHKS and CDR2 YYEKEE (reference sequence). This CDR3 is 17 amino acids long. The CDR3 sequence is CASSGTGSSLRDTEAFF.

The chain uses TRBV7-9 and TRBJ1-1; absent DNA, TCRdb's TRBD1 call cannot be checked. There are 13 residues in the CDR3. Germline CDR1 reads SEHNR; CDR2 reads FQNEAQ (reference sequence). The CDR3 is CASKQGAGTEAFF.

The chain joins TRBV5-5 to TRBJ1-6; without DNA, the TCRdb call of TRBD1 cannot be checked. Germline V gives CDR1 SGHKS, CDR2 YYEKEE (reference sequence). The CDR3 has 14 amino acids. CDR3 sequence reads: CASSRQGANSPLHF.

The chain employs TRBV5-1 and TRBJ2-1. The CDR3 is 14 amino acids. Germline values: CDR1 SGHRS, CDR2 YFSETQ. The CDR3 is CASSLVSFFNEQFF.

The CDR3 here is CAISAPMGSYNEQFF. The genes are TRBV10-3 and TRBJ2-1. This CDR3 region has 15 residues. CDR1 is ENHRY and CDR2 is SYGVKD in the germline V gene.

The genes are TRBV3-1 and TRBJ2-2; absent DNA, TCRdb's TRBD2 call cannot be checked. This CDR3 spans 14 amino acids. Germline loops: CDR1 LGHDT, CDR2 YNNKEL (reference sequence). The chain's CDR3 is CASSRRGGLGELFF.

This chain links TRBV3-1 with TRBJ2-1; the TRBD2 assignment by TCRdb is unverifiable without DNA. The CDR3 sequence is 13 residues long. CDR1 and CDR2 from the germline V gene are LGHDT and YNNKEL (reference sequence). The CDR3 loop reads CASQAGGGHEQFF.

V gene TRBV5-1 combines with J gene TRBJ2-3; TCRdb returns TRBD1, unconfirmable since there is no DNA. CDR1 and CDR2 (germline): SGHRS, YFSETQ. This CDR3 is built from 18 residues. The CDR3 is CASSLGLGTGRNTDTQYF.

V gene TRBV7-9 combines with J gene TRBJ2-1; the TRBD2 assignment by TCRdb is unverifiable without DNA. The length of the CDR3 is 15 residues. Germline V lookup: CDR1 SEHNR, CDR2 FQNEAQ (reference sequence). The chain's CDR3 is CASSLLAGTYNEQFF.

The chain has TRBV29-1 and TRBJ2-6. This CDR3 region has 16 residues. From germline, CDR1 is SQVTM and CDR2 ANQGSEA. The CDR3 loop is CSVEDRRASGANVLTF.

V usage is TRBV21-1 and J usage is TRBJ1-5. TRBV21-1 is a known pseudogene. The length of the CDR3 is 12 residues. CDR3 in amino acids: CVKQASNQPQHF.